This T cell receptor beta chain was recorded in a study of blood T cell repertoires in COVID-19. Study-level background: Researchers got acute and convalescent COVID-19 samples from the United States, Italy and Spain. PBMCs, B-cell-depleted T cells, or T cells were the source of the cDNA or gDNA that made up the material.

In the original analysis: Reference gene primer amplification in the assay estimated nucleated cell counts. The table came from immunoSEQ multiplex PCR; TCRdb's copy has only in-frame clones and leaves some out. From that table come the V and J calls and clone size; the DNA was used to work out D and trimming. This sample has about 88,000 clones, with 88% found just once. This clone is a singleton in its sample. Relative to the germline gene, one junction end is altered; a read error may explain this. Germline-derived CDR1 and CDR2 are SSHAT and FNYEAQ (reference sequence). The CDR3 length is 18 residues.

The V gene is TRBV7-7, the J gene TRBJ2-5; TRBD1 aligns across 9 bases. Sequenced material: peripheral blood. The TCR comes from a man older than 75 with acute or convalescent COVID-19. As DNA, the CDR3 is TGTGCTAGCAGCCCCCAAACCCGGGGGACAGGGTACCAAGAGACCCAGTACTTC. Protein: CASSPQTRGTGYQETQYF.